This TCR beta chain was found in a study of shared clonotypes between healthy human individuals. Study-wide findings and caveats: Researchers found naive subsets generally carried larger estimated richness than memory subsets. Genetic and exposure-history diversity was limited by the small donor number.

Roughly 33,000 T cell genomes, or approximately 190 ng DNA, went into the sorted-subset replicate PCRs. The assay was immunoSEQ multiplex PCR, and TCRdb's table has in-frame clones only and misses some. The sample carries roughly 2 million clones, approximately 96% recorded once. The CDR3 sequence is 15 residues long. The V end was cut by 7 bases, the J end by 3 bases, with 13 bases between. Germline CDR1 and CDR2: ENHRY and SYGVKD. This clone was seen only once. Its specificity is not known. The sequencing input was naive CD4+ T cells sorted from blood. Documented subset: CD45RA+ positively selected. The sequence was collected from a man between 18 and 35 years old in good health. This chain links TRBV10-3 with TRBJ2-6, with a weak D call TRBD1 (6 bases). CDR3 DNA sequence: TGTGCCATCACCCCACAGGGTGGTGGGGCCAACGTCCTGACTTTC. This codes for CAITPQGGGANVLTF.